This T cell receptor (beta chain) was retrieved from a study of blood T cell repertoires in COVID-19 (dated by TCRdb to 2018 to 2020). In the study overall: Samples covering the acute and convalescent phases of COVID-19 were provided by collaborators in the United States, Italy and Spain. The prospective study material was composed of cDNA or gDNA derived from T cells, B-cell-depleted T cells, or PBMCs. Deeply sampled blood TCRbeta repertoires from subjects exposed to, actively infected with, or recovered from COVID-19 were included in the dataset. The repertoires were made available in a free public database intended to serve as a resource for research on the immune response to SARS-CoV-2. Samples came from the ongoing ImmuneRACE study (first 160 participants) plus 1,254 subjects from 6 global collaborators. Sample metadata almost always included a de-identified subject ID, COVID-19 status, age in years and sex. Where HLA class I and class II types were available, the types were taken from metadata supplied by the sample provider, not from assay-based typing. The study at large found these results: Clinical and demographic metadata were provided uncurated, with the amount varying by source and participant.

Only one count was recorded for this clone. The antigen it recognizes is unknown. Base qualities were left out, and no much larger clone turns up one base away. The immunoSEQ Assay, a bias-controlled multiplex PCR, was used to amplify TCRbeta CDR3 regions from genomic DNA. The paper's processing steps were these. The number of nucleated cells in each sample was estimated from the amplification of reference gene primers within the assay. To quantify the absolute abundance of each unique TCRbeta CDR3 rearrangement, sequence reads were collapsed and filtered. For each sample, productive Simpson clonality was calculated as the square root of Simpson's diversity index over productive rearrangements. Here the immuneACCESS table is served through TCRdb, limited to in-frame sequences with V and J called. Missing clones are a known gap in these copies; in checked studies unresolved V genes cover under half, and the rest lacks a known reason. D and trimming were read from the DNA, whereas the V and J calls and clone size are those reported in that table. The sample data list about 340,000 clones, and approximately 86% of these were observed just once. The top ten constitute around 4.4% of the sample.

The CDR3 spans 12 residues, from the cysteine through the phenylalanine. Kept here is only the CDR3 DNA, which spans 36 bases and is read in frame from base 1. CDR1 is given as MNHNY and CDR2 as SVGAGI, both from the germline V gene (reference sequence). V is shortened by 10 bases, J by 4 bases, and the region joining them spans 11 bases. Participants in the prospective study were aged roughly 18 to 89 years, lived in 20 to 30 United States geographic areas, and enrolled through a virtual design. In the prospective study, participants were assigned to cohorts based on the clinical history participants reported in a screening survey and a study questionnaire. In the prospective study, mobile phlebotomists collected whole blood, serum and a nasopharyngeal or oropharyngeal swab from each participant. Participants in the prospective study had the option to provide additional blood draws and questionnaires over an approximately 2-month period. Blood samples from the prospective study were shipped frozen or at room temperature prior to DNA extraction.

The receptor's source is a woman aged 35 to 49 with acute COVID-19. Sequenced input: PBMCs or T cells enriched from blood (not recorded which). The chain employs TRBV6-6 and TRBJ1-3; no D segment can be confidently identified. The nucleotide sequence is TGTGCCACCCGGGGAGGGGGAAACACCATATATTTT. This is translated as CATRGGGNTIYF.